This T cell receptor beta chain is from a study of blood T cell repertoires in COVID-19 (dated by TCRdb to 2018 to 2020). Describing the broader study: Samples from collaborators originated in the United States, Italy and Spain and spanned both the acute and convalescent phases of COVID-19. The samples were drawn from two sources: the first 160 participants of the ongoing ImmuneRACE study, and fewer than 1,500 subjects contributed by 6 global collaborators. The repertoires were released in a freely available public database meant as a resource for research on the immune response to SARS-CoV-2. Where available, HLA class I and class II types were obtained from metadata supplied by the sample provider rather than from assay-based typing. The prospective study material was composed of cDNA or gDNA derived from T cells, B-cell-depleted T cells, or PBMCs. The dataset comprised deeply sampled blood TCRbeta repertoires from subjects exposed to, actively infected with, or recovered from COVID-19. A de-identified subject ID, COVID-19 status, age in years and sex were almost always included in the sample metadata. Beyond this particular receptor, the publication reports: The amount of clinical and demographic metadata varied by source and participant and was provided uncurated.

The immunoSEQ Assay, a bias-controlled multiplex PCR, was used to amplify TCRbeta CDR3 regions from genomic DNA. As for the authors' bioinformatics: Within the assay, amplification of reference gene primers was used to estimate how many nucleated cells each sample contained. To quantify the absolute abundance of each unique TCRbeta CDR3 rearrangement, sequence reads were collapsed and filtered. For each sample, productive Simpson clonality was calculated as the square root of Simpson's diversity index across productive rearrangements. TCRdb re-hosts the immuneACCESS table, in-frame sequences only. Its copies lack some clones; in the studies checked, an unresolved V gene accounts for under half of them, and the cause for the rest is not known. Clonal size and the V and J genes are those of that table, whereas D and trimming came from the DNA. Within this sample are fewer than 30,000 clones, with 70% to 90% of them counted one time only. The ten largest clones capture 25% to 30% of the sample.

On this clone itself: Its specific antigen is unknown. No per-base quality is available; no much larger clone lies one base away.

For CDR1 and CDR2, the germline V gene (reference sequence) lists SEHNR and FQNEAQ. Counted from cysteine to phenylalanine, this CDR3 has 14 amino acids. The DNA shown is the 42-base CDR3, in frame from base 1. At the junction V is shortened by 2 bases and J by 4 bases; bases outside the gene matches: 4. One collaborating source in Seattle enrolled patients during active infection and followed them longitudinally through the course of disease. Each collaborating institution followed its own protocols to collect whole blood in K2EDTA tubes. For TCRbeta analysis, collaborators shipped samples as frozen whole blood, isolated PBMCs, or DNA extracted from either of those sample types.

The rearrangement joined TRBV7-9 to TRBJ1-1, with 7 bases aligning to TRBD1. Input material: peripheral blood. The sequence derives from a woman of 80 years or more with COVID-19, enrolled during active disease. The sequence in DNA is TGTGCCAGCAGCTTACCGACAGGGTTCACTGAAGCTTTCTTT. This is translated as CASSLPTGFTEAFF.